This section outlines one T cell receptor (beta chain) sequence together with its context. A second PCR of about 7 to 12 cycles used a sample-barcoded 5' primer and a J-beta primer mix. Using its own MiXCR run on the 5' RACE reads, TCRdb lists one record per CDR3 protein. Of about 620,000 distinct CDR3 sequences listed, 45% to 60% are singletons. Trimming cost V 1 base and J 4 bases; bases outside gene matches: 0. The CDR3 spans 13 residues. Germline V gene data show CDR1 as SQVTM and CDR2 as ANQGSEA. The data derive from a study of blood T cells in healthy people across ages. The origin of this receptor is a woman at least 80 years old in good health. The chain employs TRBV29-1 and TRBJ1-2; 10 bases match TRBD1. Source material: blood. The DNA of the CDR3 is TGCAGCGTTGAAGGGACAGGGGGCTATGGCTACACCTTC. It codes for CSVEGTGGYGYTF. The full variable domain, in which reference TRBV29-1 and TRBJ1-2 provide the parts outside the CDR3, is SAVISQKPSRDICQRGTSLTIQCQVDSQVTMMFWYRQQPGQSLTLIATANQGSEATYESGFVIDKFPISRPNLTFSTLTVSNMSPEDSSIYLCSVEGTGGYGYTFGSGTRLTVV.